Following are 18 T cell receptor beta chains from one sample sequenced in a study of response to subunit inactivated influenza vaccine. TCRdb re-called the RT-PCR reads with MiXCR, one entry per CDR3 protein. The sample contains around 160,000 distinct CDR3 sequences, 9.5% to 13% of which appear only once. Sequences were derived from non-naive T cells sorted from PBMCs, sampled roughly 47 days after vaccination. The source is a man aged 45-65 years who received an inactivated influenza vaccine.

This chain uses TRBV6-5 with TRBJ2-1, with a weak D call TRBD2 (5 bases). The CDR3 runs 16 residues. Germline V CDR1 and CDR2: MNHEY, SVGAGI. V lost 0 bases and J lost 6, with 15 bases in between. CDR3 coding DNA: TGTGCCAGCAGTTACTCCTTCGGGATCACCCCCAATGAGCAGTTCTTC. Translating gives CASSYSFGITPNEQFF.

This clonotype was detected only a few times. The chain has TRBV2 and TRBJ1-6; 7 bases line up with TRBD1. Germline CDR1 SNHLY, CDR2 FYNNEI. V shed 6 bases, J shed 4 bases, and the junction held 6 bases outside the gene matches. CDR3 size: 15 residues. The CDR3 nucleotides are TGTGCCAGCAGCGGGACAGAGCCATATAATTCACCCCTCCACTTT. Protein sequence: CASSGTEPYNSPLHF.

The V call is TRBV7-3, the J call TRBJ2-7; either TRBD1 or TRBD2 may supply D (5 bases each). The CDR3 extends over 13 amino acids. V was trimmed by 5 bases and J by 4 bases, leaving 12 bases between them. Germline CDR1 is SGHTA and CDR2 is FQGTGA. The CDR3 sequence: CASSPGTEYEQYF. As DNA, the CDR3 is TGTGCCAGCAGCCCCGGGACCGAGTACGAGCAGTACTTC.

Many counts were recorded for this clonotype. The gene calls are TRBV7-2 and TRBJ2-2, with TRBD1 matching over 8 bases. CDR3 length equals 17 residues. With 4 bases clipped from V and 1 base from J, the junction kept 8 bases outside the gene matches. Germline V gene sequence: CDR1 SGHTA, CDR2 FQGNSA. The CDR3 loop is CASSSSVGTGNTGELFF. DNA for the CDR3: TGTGCCAGCAGCTCCTCGGTTGGGACAGGGAACACCGGGGAGCTGTTTTTT.

The chain carries TRBV27 and TRBJ1-1; 10 nucleotides line up with TRBD1. The ends lost 5 bases at V and 5 bases at J; junction bases unmatched: 8. Germline V gene data show CDR1 as MNHEY and CDR2 as SMNVEV (reference sequence). The CDR3 has 15 amino acids. The CDR3 region is CASSPRQGAFTEAFF. The CDR3 coding sequence is TGTGCCAGCAGTCCACGACAGGGGGCTTTTACTGAAGCTTTCTTT.

This clonotype was detected a few times. This chain links TRBV7-2 with TRBJ2-7, with D perhaps TRBD2 (5 bases). Trimming shortened V by 2 bases and J by 2 bases, and 13 bases separated the two germline ends. The CDR3 is 15 residues long. Germline CDR1 and CDR2: SGHTA and FQGNSA. The CDR3 loop is CASSLRAADTYEQYF. DNA of the CDR3: TGTGCCAGCAGCTTAAGGGCAGCGGATACCTACGAGCAGTACTTC.

The CDR3 sequence: CASRRGWAVETQYF. The CDR3 region has the DNA TGTGCCAGCCGGAGGGGCTGGGCGGTCGAGACCCAGTACTTC. The chain links TRBV27 to TRBJ2-5; D might be TRBD2 (6 bases). This CDR3 has 14 residues. Per the germline V gene, CDR1 is MNHEY and CDR2 is SMNVEV (reference sequence). Trimming pared 8 bases from V and 5 bases from J, leaving 18 bases between.

The chain carries TRBV6-1 and TRBJ2-7, with D unclear. CDR1 and CDR2 from the germline V gene are MNHNS and SASEGT. CDR3 size: 14 residues. Trimming shortened V by 7 bases and J by 1 base, and 14 bases separated the two germline ends. In DNA form, the CDR3 reads TGTGCCAGCACCAGAGGTAGGGATTCCTACGAGCAGTACTTC. Translation: CASTRGRDSYEQYF.

This clonotype was detected ten times or more. The chain joins TRBV7-2 to TRBJ2-7; 9 bases match TRBD1. V gave up 2 bases and J gave up 5 bases; unmatched junction bases: 7. From germline, CDR1 is SGHTA and CDR2 FQGNSA. This CDR3 has 15 residues. This chain's CDR3 is CASSLPRDRANEQYF. The DNA of the CDR3 is TGTGCCAGCAGCTTACCCCGGGACAGGGCGAACGAGCAGTACTTC.

The chain employs TRBV7-2 and TRBJ2-7, with 8 bases lining up with TRBD2. This CDR3 has 13 residues. CDR1 is SGHTA and CDR2 is FQGNSA in the germline V gene. V gave up 0 bases and J gave up 5 bases; unmatched junction bases: 0. The DNA of the CDR3 is TGTGCCAGCAGCTTAGCGCGGGGGGACGAGCAGTACTTC. Amino acids: CASSLARGDEQYF.

The V and J genes are TRBV10-3 and TRBJ2-1; D is uncertain. This CDR3 comprises 15 residues. The V end lost 6 bases, the J end lost 8 bases, and 20 bases lay between the germline ends. Germline loops: CDR1 ENHRY, CDR2 SYGVKD. The chain's CDR3 is CAIRGSSVFGDEQFF. CDR3 bases: TGTGCCATCAGAGGCTCGAGCGTCTTCGGTGATGAGCAGTTCTTC.

CDR3 loop: CASRGSRGEQYF. CDR3 coding DNA: TGTGCCAGCAGGGGTAGCCGGGGGGAGCAGTACTTC. V is TRBV6-6 and J is TRBJ2-7; a weak D match, TRBD2 (6 bases). Germline V gene data show CDR1 as MNHNY and CDR2 as SVGAGI (reference sequence). There are 12 residues in the CDR3. Trimming stripped 6 bases from V and 7 bases from J, with 13 bases between.

Turning to this clonotype: Sequence at one end of the junction differs from germline and may be a read error. The chain employs TRBV6-2 or TRBV6-3 and TRBJ2-7, with D possibly TRBD2 on 6 matching bases. There are 16 residues in the CDR3. Germline loops: CDR1 MNHEY, CDR2 SVGEGT. Written as DNA, the CDR3 is TGTGCTAGCAGTTACTCGATAGCGGTCGGGGGTCACGAGCAGTACTTC. Its protein product is CASSYSIAVGGHEQYF.

This clonotype was seen only once. The genes are TRBV4-3 and TRBJ1-1; 11 bases match TRBD1. Germline-derived CDR1 and CDR2 are LGHNA and YSLEER. This CDR3 has 17 amino acids. Trimming at V came to 2 bases and at J to 0 bases, leaving 5 bases not matched to a gene. CDR3 DNA: TGCGCCAGCAGCCAATGGACAGGGGGCGCCATGAACACTGAAGCTTTCTTT. The encoded protein is CASSQWTGGAMNTEAFF.

There are many counts of this clonotype. The genes are TRBV20-1 and TRBJ1-6; no firm D call. CDR1 is DFQATT, CDR2 SNEGSKA, per germline (reference sequence). Trimming took 0 bases from V and 10 from J, leaving 13 bases between them. This CDR3 has 14 amino acids. The CDR3 here is CSARDPQVWSPLHF. The CDR3 nucleotides read TGCAGTGCTAGAGATCCCCAGGTGTGGTCACCCCTCCACTTT.

This clonotype was found many times. The gene calls are TRBV11-2 and TRBJ2-7, with a weak D call TRBD2 (5 bases). V lost 3 bases and J lost 1, with 10 bases in between. The CDR3 sequence is 14 residues long. Germline loops: CDR1 SGHAT, CDR2 FQNNGV. Here the CDR3 DNA reads TGTGCCAGCAGCTTGTCGGGAAAATCCTACGAGCAGTACTTC. Translated: CASSLSGKSYEQYF.

This clonotype was seen at least ten times. This sequence joins TRBV5-1 and TRBJ2-4; the match to TRBD2 covers 11 bases. The CDR3 spans 17 residues. Germline loops: CDR1 SGHRS, CDR2 YFSETQ. V was clipped by 0 bases and J by 8 bases; unmatched bases: 10. The CDR3: CASSLVGSGGALDIQYF. DNA for the CDR3: TGCGCCAGCAGCTTGGTGGGTAGCGGGGGGGCCTTGGACATTCAGTACTTC.

This clonotype has only one observation. The rearrangement joins TRBV20-1 to TRBJ1-1, with D possibly matching TRBD1 (5 bases). The CDR3 runs to 10 residues. Germline assignment: CDR1 DFQATT and CDR2 SNEGSKA (reference sequence). The CDR3 sequence is CIARQFEAFF. The CDR3 bases are TGCATTGCGAGACAGTTTGAAGCTTTCTTT.